This T cell receptor (beta chain) was found in a study of control samples from healthy donors and cancer patients. The data were produced by immunoSEQ multiplex PCR, yet TCRdb's version contains in-frame clones alone and is incomplete. The sample records about 170,000 clones, roughly 89% being singletons. Germline V gene sequence: CDR1 LNHDA, CDR2 SQIVND (reference sequence). The CDR3 is 15 residues long. V was clipped by 1 base and J by 0 bases, with 9 bases between them. The sample was blood. The receptor was derived from a woman in her 30s in good health. The chain couples TRBV19 to TRBJ1-1, with D unresolved. CDR3 bases: TGTGCCAGTAGTATAGGCCGGCTCATGAACACTGAAGCTTTCTTT. This sequence encodes CASSIGRLMNTEAFF.